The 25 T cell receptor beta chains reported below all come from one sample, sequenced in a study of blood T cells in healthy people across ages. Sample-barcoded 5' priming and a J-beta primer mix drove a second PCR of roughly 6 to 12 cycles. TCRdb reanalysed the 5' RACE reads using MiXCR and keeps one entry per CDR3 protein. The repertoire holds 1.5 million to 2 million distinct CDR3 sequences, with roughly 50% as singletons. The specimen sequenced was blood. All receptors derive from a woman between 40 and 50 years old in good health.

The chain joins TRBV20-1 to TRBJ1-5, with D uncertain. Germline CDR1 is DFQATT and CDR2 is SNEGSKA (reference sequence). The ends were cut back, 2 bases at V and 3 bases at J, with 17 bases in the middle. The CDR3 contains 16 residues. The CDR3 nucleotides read TGCAGTGCTAGACTCCAAGACCGGGTGATCAATCAGCCCCAGCATTTT. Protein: CSARLQDRVINQPQHF.

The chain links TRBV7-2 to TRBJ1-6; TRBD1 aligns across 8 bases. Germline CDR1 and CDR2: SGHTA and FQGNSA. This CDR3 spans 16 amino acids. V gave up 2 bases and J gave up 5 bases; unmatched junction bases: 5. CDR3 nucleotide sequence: TGTGCCAGCAGCTTACTTAGGACAGGGAATAATTCACCCCTCCACTTT. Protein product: CASSLLRTGNNSPLHF. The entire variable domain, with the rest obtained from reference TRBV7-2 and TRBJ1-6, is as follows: GAGVSQSPSNKVTEKGKDVELRCDPISGHTALYWYRQSLGQGLEFLIYFQGNSAPDKSGLPSDRFSAERTGGSVSTLTIQRTQQEDSAVYLCASSLLRTGNNSPLHFGNGTRLTVT.

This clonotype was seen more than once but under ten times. The CDR3 region is CARSDRGYNEQFF. The CDR3 bases are TGCGCCAGATCGGACAGGGGCTACAATGAGCAGTTCTTC. The J gene is TRBJ2-1, the V gene TRBV5-1; 9 bases map to TRBD1. The germline CDR1 and CDR2 sequences are SGHRS and YFSETQ. The CDR3 loop spans 13 amino acids. With 8 bases clipped from V and 3 bases from J, the junction kept 3 bases outside the gene matches.

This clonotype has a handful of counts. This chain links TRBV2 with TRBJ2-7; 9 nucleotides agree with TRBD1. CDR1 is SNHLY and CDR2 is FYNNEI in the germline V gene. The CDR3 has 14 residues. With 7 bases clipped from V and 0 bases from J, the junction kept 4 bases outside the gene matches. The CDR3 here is CASIGTGSSYEQYF. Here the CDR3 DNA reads TGTGCCAGCATCGGGACAGGGAGCTCCTACGAGCAGTACTTC.

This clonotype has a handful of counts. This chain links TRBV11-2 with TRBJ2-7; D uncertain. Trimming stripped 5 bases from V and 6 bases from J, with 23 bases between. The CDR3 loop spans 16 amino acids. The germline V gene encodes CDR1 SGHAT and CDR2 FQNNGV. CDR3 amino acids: CASSPVPPTERGEQYF. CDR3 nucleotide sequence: TGTGCCAGCAGCCCAGTCCCTCCAACCGAAAGAGGCGAGCAGTACTTC.

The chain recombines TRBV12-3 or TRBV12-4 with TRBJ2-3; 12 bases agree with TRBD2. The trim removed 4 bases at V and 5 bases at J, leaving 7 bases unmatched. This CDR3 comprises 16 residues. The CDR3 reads CASSSWTSGVGDTQYF. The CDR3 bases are TGTGCCAGCAGTTCGTGGACTAGCGGGGTAGGAGATACGCAGTATTTT.

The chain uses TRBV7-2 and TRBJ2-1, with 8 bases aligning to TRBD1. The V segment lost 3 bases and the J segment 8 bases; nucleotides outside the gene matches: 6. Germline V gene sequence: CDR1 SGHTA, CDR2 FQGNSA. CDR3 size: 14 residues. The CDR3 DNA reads TGTGCCAGCAGCTTCGGACAGGGATTGGATGAGCAGTTCTTC. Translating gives CASSFGQGLDEQFF.

In DNA, the CDR3 is TGCGCCAGCAGCTTGGTGGCTAGCGGGGTTAACAATGAGCAGTACTTC. Translated, it gives CASSLVASGVNNEQYF. The gene calls are TRBV5-1 and TRBJ2-5; 9 nucleotides agree with TRBD2. The length of the CDR3 is 16 residues. V was pared by 0 bases and J by 11 bases, with 14 bases of the junction left unmatched. The germline V gene encodes CDR1 SGHRS and CDR2 YFSETQ.

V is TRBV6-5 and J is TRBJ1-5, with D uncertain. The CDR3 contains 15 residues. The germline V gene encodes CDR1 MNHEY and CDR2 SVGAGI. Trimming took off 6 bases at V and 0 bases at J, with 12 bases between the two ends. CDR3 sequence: CASRIRPGSNQPQHF. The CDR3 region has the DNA TGTGCCAGCAGGATCAGGCCGGGTAGCAATCAGCCCCAGCATTTT.

The CDR3 sequence: CASTRIGGGTYNEQFF. CDR3 nucleotide sequence: TGTGCCAGCACCAGAATCGGGGGGGGGACCTACAATGAGCAGTTCTTC. The chain has TRBV11-2 and TRBJ2-1; 8 positions match TRBD2. There are 16 residues in the CDR3. Trimming at V came to 7 bases and at J to 2 bases, leaving 10 bases not matched to a gene. Germline values: CDR1 SGHAT, CDR2 FQNNGV.

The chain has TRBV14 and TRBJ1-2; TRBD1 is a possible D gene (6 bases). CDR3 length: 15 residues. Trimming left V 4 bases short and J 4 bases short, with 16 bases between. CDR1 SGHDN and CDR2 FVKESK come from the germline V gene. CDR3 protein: CASSPLETGRYGYTF. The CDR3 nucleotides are TGTGCCAGCAGCCCTTTAGAGACAGGCCGCTATGGCTACACCTTC.

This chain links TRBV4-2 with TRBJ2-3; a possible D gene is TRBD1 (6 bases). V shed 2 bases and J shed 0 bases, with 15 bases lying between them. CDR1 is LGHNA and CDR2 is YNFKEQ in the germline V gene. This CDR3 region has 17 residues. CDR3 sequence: CASSQRALQGSTDTQYF. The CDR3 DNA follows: TGTGCCAGCAGCCAACGGGCCCTCCAGGGGAGCACAGATACGCAGTATTTT.

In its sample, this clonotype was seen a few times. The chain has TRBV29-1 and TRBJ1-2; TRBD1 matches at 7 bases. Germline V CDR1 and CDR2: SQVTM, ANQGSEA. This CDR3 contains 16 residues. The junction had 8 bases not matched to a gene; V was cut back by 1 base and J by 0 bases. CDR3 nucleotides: TGCAGCGTTGAAGGACCGGGGACAGCAACTAACTATGGCTACACCTTC. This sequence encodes CSVEGPGTATNYGYTF.

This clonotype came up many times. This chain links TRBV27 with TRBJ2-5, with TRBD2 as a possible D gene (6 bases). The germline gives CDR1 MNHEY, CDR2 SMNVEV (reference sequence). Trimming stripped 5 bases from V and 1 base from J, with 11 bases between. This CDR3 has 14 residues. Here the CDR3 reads CASSPGLLQETQYF. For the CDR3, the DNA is TGTGCCAGCAGTCCGGGACTCCTCCAAGAGACCCAGTACTTC.

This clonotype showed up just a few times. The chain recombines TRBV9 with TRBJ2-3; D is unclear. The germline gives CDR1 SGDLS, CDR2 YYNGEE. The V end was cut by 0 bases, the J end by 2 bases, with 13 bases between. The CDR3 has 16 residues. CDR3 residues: CASSVEVGQNTDTQYF. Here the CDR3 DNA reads TGTGCCAGCAGCGTAGAGGTTGGGCAGAACACAGATACGCAGTATTTT.

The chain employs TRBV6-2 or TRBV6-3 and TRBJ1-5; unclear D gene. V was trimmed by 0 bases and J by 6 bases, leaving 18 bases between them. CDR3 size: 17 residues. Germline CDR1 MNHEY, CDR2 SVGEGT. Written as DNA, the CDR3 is TGTGCCAGCAGTTACTCGAATCTCTGGGGAAGAGGTCAGCCCCAGCATTTT. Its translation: CASSYSNLWGRGQPQHF.

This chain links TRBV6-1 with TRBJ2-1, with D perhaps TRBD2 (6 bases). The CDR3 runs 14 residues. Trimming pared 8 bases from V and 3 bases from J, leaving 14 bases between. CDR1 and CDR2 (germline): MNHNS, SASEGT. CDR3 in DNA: TGTGCCAGCCTTAGGGTGGGGGGCTACAATGAGCAGTTCTTC. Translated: CASLRVGGYNEQFF.

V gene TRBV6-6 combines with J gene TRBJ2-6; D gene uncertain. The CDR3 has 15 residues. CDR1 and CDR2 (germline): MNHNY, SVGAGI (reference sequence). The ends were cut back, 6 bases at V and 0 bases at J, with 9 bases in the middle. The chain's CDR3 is CASRPRSSGANVLTF. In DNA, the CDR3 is TGTGCCAGCAGACCCCGGAGCTCTGGGGCCAACGTCCTGACTTTC.

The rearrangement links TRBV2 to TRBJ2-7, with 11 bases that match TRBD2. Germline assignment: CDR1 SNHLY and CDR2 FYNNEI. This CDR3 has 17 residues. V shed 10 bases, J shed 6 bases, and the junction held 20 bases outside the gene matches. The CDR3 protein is CATVFPVSGGAQGEQYF. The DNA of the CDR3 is TGTGCCACCGTATTTCCAGTTAGCGGGGGGGCCCAGGGCGAGCAGTACTTC.

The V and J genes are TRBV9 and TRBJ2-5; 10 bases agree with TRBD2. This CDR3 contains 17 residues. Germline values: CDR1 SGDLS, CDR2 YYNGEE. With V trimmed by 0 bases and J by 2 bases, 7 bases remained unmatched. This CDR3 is CASSVDNSGGLQETQYF. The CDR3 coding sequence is TGTGCCAGCAGCGTAGATAATAGCGGGGGGCTTCAAGAGACCCAGTACTTC.

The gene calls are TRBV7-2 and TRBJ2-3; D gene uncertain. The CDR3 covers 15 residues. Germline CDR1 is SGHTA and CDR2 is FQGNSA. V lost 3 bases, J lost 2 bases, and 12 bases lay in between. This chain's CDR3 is CASSLPRAPTDTQYF. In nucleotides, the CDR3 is TGTGCCAGCAGCTTGCCGAGAGCTCCCACAGATACGCAGTATTTT.

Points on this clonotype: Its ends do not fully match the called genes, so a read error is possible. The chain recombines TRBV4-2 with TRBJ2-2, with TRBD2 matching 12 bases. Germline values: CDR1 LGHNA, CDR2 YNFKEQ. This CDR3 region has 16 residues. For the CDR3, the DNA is TGTGCCGGCAGCCTTTACCTAGCGGGGGGGGCCGGGGAGCTGTTTTTT. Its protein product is CAGSLYLAGGAGELFF.

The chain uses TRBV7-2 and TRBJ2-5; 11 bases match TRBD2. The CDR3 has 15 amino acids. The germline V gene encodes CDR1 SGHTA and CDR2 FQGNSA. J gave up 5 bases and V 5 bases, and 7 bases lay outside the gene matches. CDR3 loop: CASSPELAGVETQYF. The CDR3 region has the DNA TGTGCCAGCAGCCCCGAACTAGCGGGGGTCGAGACCCAGTACTTC.

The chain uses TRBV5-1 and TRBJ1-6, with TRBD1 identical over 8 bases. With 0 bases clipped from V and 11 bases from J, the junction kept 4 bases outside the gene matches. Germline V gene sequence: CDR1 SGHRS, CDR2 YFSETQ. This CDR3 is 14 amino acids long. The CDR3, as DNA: TGCGCCAGCAGCTTGGTACAGGGGGATCCACCCCTCCACTTT. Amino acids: CASSLVQGDPPLHF. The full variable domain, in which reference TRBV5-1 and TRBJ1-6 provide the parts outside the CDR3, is KAGVTQTPRYLIKTRGQQVTLSCSPISGHRSVSWYQQTPGQGLQFLFEYFSETQRNKGNFPGRFSGRQFSNSRSEMNVSTLELGDSALYLCASSLVQGDPPLHFGNGTRLTVT.

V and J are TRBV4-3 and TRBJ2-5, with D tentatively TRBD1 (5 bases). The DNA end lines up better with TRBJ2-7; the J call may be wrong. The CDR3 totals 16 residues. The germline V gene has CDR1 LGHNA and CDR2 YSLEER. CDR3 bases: TGCGCCAGCAGCCAAGAAAGTCAAAGGGGCCCCTACGAGCAGTACTTC. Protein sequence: CASSQESQRGPYEQYF.